These 20 T cell receptor beta chains were all obtained from the same sample, sequenced in a study of T cell clonotyping in hematopoietic cell transplantation. Some clones are missing from TCRdb's copy, which holds only in-frame ones; the method was immunoSEQ multiplex PCR. The sample lists over 10,000 clones, 40% to 60% occurring once. Material for sequencing was peripheral blood mononuclear cells. Receptors were obtained from a middle-aged man in good health. Some clones in this sample may be carry-over from other donors' samples.

This chain joins TRBV6-5 and TRBJ1-5; maybe TRBD1 (5 bases). This CDR3 has 15 amino acids. The germline V gene encodes CDR1 MNHEY and CDR2 SVGAGI. Between the trimmed V and J ends, which lost 5 bases and 1 base, there was a span of 12 bases. The CDR3 is CASSPGAGSNQPQHF. The CDR3 DNA follows: TGTGCCAGCAGTCCCGGGGCGGGGAGCAATCAGCCCCAGCATTTT.

A few counts support this clone. The gene calls are TRBV10-3 and TRBJ1-2; no clear D gene. Germline V CDR1 and CDR2: ENHRY, SYGVKD. V dropped 10 bases and J dropped 0 bases, with 9 bases sitting between them. The CDR3 is made up of 12 amino acids. The CDR3 is CATQAANYGYTF. CDR3 nucleotides: TGTGCCACCCAGGCAGCTAACTATGGCTACACCTTC.

The J gene is TRBJ1-2, the V gene TRBV5-4; weak D call: TRBD1 (5 bases). The CDR3 length is 16 residues. The V gene's germline CDR1 is SGHNT and CDR2 YYREEE (reference sequence). Trimming took 2 bases from V and 2 from J, leaving 16 bases between them. DNA for the CDR3: TGTGCCAGCAGCTTTTCTGTCAGGGAAGGAAACTATGGCTACACCTTC. As protein: CASSFSVREGNYGYTF.

CDR3 amino acids: CAWSVPWGTRTGSSGNTIYF. As DNA, the CDR3 is TGTGCCTGGAGTGTACCTTGGGGGACTAGGACAGGGAGCTCTGGAAACACCATATATTTT. J is TRBJ1-3 and V is TRBV30; 8 bases match TRBD1. This CDR3 is built from 20 residues. Germline V gene sequence: CDR1 GTSNPN, CDR2 SVGIG (reference sequence). Losses at the gene ends were 0 bases for V and 0 bases for J; bases not matched to a gene: 16. Full variable domain (outside the CDR3, taken from reference TRBV30 and TRBJ1-3): SQTIHQWPATLVQPVGSPLSLECTVEGTSNPNLYWYRQAAGRGLQLLFYSVGIGQISSEVPQNLSASRPQDRQFILSSKKLLLSDSGFYLCAWSVPWGTRTGSSGNTIYFGEGSWLTVV.

This clone was found a few times. The chain carries TRBV5-4 and TRBJ2-7, with a tentative D call TRBD2 (6 bases). Germline assignment: CDR1 SGHNT and CDR2 YYREEE (reference sequence). The V and J ends lost 2 bases and 3 bases respectively, with 9 bases between them. The CDR3 extends over 13 amino acids. CDR3 sequence reads: CASSFAGYYEQYF. The CDR3 DNA sequence: TGTGCCAGCAGCTTCGCGGGATACTACGAGCAGTACTTC.

The chain couples TRBV30 to TRBJ2-6, with a tentative D call TRBD1 (5 bases). Germline V gene data show CDR1 as GTSNPN and CDR2 as SVGIG (reference sequence). The V gene lost 5 bases and the J gene lost 0 bases, with 8 bases spanning the gap. The CDR3 runs to 14 residues. CDR3 region: CAWRDSSGANVLTF. The CDR3 bases are TGTGCCTGGCGTGACAGCTCTGGGGCCAACGTCCTGACTTTC. Variable domain in full (rest from reference TRBV30 and TRBJ2-6): SQTIHQWPATLVQPVGSPLSLECTVEGTSNPNLYWYRQAAGRGLQLLFYSVGIGQISSEVPQNLSASRPQDRQFILSSKKLLLSDSGFYLCAWRDSSGANVLTFGAGSRLTVL.

This clone was counted between two and nine times. This chain uses TRBV28 with TRBJ2-7; possibly TRBD1 or TRBD2 for D (6 bases each). There are 14 residues in the CDR3. Germline V gene lookup returns CDR1 MDHEN and CDR2 SYDVKM. The V gene lost 8 bases and the J gene lost 3 bases, with 17 bases spanning the gap. The CDR3, as DNA: TGTGCCAGCCTCCTGATCGGAGGGGGCTACGAGCAGTACTTC. Protein sequence: CASLLIGGGYEQYF.

This chain joins TRBV5-1 and TRBJ1-1; 9 bases match TRBD1. Unmatched junction bases numbered 7, after V lost 5 bases and J lost 5 bases. The germline CDR1 and CDR2 sequences are SGHRS and YFSETQ. The CDR3 has 14 amino acids. The CDR3 protein is CASSPTGGRTEAFF. DNA for the CDR3: TGCGCCAGCAGTCCGACAGGGGGAAGGACTGAAGCTTTCTTT. Looking up the rest from reference TRBV5-1 and TRBJ1-1 gives the full variable domain: KAGVTQTPRYLIKTRGQQVTLSCSPISGHRSVSWYQQTPGQGLQFLFEYFSETQRNKGNFPGRFSGRQFSNSRSEMNVSTLELGDSALYLCASSPTGGRTEAFFGQGTRLTVV.

The rearrangement uses TRBV11-2 and TRBJ1-6; no clear D. Looked up from germline, CDR1 is SGHAT and CDR2 is FQNNGV. The CDR3 length is 13 residues. The V end lost 0 bases, the J end lost 7 bases, and 4 bases lay between the germline ends. The CDR3 sequence: CASSLEGNSPLHF. The CDR3, as DNA: TGTGCCAGCAGCTTAGAAGGGAATTCACCCCTCCACTTT.

This rearrangement joins TRBV5-1 to TRBJ2-7; no clear D. CDR1 and CDR2 from the germline V gene are SGHRS and YFSETQ. The CDR3 extends over 13 amino acids. The V and J ends lost 5 bases and 6 bases respectively, with 15 bases between them. CDR3 protein: CASREAEHREQYF. The CDR3 DNA is TGCGCCAGCAGAGAGGCGGAGCACCGCGAGCAGTACTTC.

The chain is built from TRBV7-2 and TRBJ1-5; D is unresolved. Per germline, CDR1 SGHTA and CDR2 FQGNSA. Trimming shortened V by 3 bases and J by 9 bases, and 12 bases separated the two germline ends. The CDR3 has 13 amino acids. CDR3 coding DNA: TGTGCCAGCAGCTTGGAGCCCCCGGGGCCCCAGCATTTT. This gives the protein CASSLEPPGPQHF.

This clone was observed a few times. The chain has TRBV2 and TRBJ1-2; D is ambiguous. Trimming took 2 bases from V and 0 from J, leaving 10 bases between them. Germline lookup yields CDR1 SNHLY and CDR2 FYNNEI. The CDR3 consists of 15 residues. The CDR3 region is CASSEYGKTNYGYTF. The CDR3 DNA is TGTGCCAGCAGTGAATACGGTAAAACTAACTATGGCTACACCTTC.

The rearrangement uses TRBV20-1 and TRBJ1-1; D is uncertain. The germline V gene has CDR1 DFQATT and CDR2 SNEGSKA (reference sequence). The CDR3 extends over 11 amino acids. V lost 6 bases to trimming and J lost 6 bases, with 11 bases between them. The DNA of the CDR3 is TGCAGTGCAACGGCGTTCGCTGAAGCTTTCTTT. It translates to CSATAFAEAFF.

This sequence joins TRBV7-3 and TRBJ1-6, with 8 bases that match TRBD1. Germline V gene data show CDR1 as SGHTA and CDR2 as FQGTGA. The CDR3 has 18 residues. Trimming took 5 bases from V and 10 from J; bases not matched to a gene: 19. The DNA for the CDR3 is TGTGCCAGCAGCCCACCCCCCCGTGGACAGGGAGTTGAGTCACCCCTCCACTTT. Its protein is CASSPPPRGQGVESPLHF.

In its sample, this clone was seen a few times. CDR3 nucleotide sequence: TGTGCCAGCAGTTTAGGGGCAGGGATGTGGAATCAGCCCCAGCATTTT. Protein product: CASSLGAGMWNQPQHF. This chain connects TRBV28 to TRBJ1-5; possible D gene TRBD1, 5 bases. The CDR3 is 16 amino acids. The V and J ends lost 2 bases and 4 bases respectively, with 15 bases between them. Germline V CDR1 and CDR2: MDHEN, SYDVKM.

In regard to this clone: One end of the junction does not line up with germline, which may come from a read error. The V and J genes are TRBV30 and TRBJ2-7; 10 bases align to TRBD2. The germline CDR1 and CDR2 sequences are GTSNPN and SVGIG (reference sequence). The CDR3 runs 11 residues. In DNA, the CDR3 is TGTGCCTGGAGTTCTAGCGGGAGTCCCCACTTC. This sequence encodes CAWSSSGSPHF.

The sample holds one count of this clone. V usage is TRBV29-1 and J usage is TRBJ1-2; D remains unclear. Germline CDR1 reads SQVTM; CDR2 reads ANQGSEA. V gave up 3 bases and J gave up 2 bases, with 4 bases separating them. This CDR3 comprises 11 residues. CDR3 nucleotide sequence: TGCAGCGTTGAGTCCAACTATGGCTACACCTTC. It codes for CSVESNYGYTF.

The chain links TRBV30 to TRBJ1-4; maybe TRBD1 (5 bases). Looked up from germline, CDR1 is GTSNPN and CDR2 is SVGIG (reference sequence). This CDR3 has 15 residues. V dropped 0 bases and J dropped 3 bases, with 11 bases sitting between them. CDR3 in amino acids: CAWSVRQGANEKLFF. CDR3 nucleotides: TGTGCCTGGAGTGTACGGCAGGGCGCTAATGAAAAACTGTTTTTT.

Only a few counts were recorded for this clone. The chain employs TRBV5-1 and TRBJ2-7; D may be TRBD1 or TRBD2 (5 bases each). V shed 0 bases and J shed 4 bases, with 14 bases lying between them. The CDR3 has 15 amino acids. The germline V gene has CDR1 SGHRS and CDR2 YFSETQ. The CDR3 bases are TGCGCCAGCAGCTTGGCCCCTGAGGGGCCGTACGAGCAGTACTTC. This sequence encodes CASSLAPEGPYEQYF.

The CDR3 DNA sequence: TGTGCCTGGAGTTCCAGGGCGGGCGATTCACCCCTCCACTTT. It yields the protein CAWSSRAGDSPLHF. The chain has TRBV30 and TRBJ1-6; perhaps TRBD1 as D (5 bases). Germline V gene data show CDR1 as GTSNPN and CDR2 as SVGIG (reference sequence). The V end was cut by 2 bases, the J end by 8 bases, with 13 bases between. This CDR3 region has 14 residues.